Below are 4 T cell receptor beta chains sequenced from a single sample in a study of blood T cell repertoires in COVID-19. The repertoire was sequenced with immunoSEQ multiplex PCR; TCRdb's copy has only in-frame clones and lacks some. The data contain about 270,000 clones, just under 90% of them singletons. Sequencing used PBMCs or T cells enriched from blood (not recorded which). The receptor source for this set is a woman under 40 with acute COVID-19.

The chain couples TRBV9 to TRBJ2-1; D may be TRBD1 (5 bases). V gave up 5 bases and J gave up 0 bases, with 12 bases separating them. The CDR3 is 15 amino acids. Germline V gives CDR1 SGDLS, CDR2 YYNGEE. CDR3 in amino acids: CASSADRSSYNEQFF. CDR3 in DNA: TGTGCCAGCAGTGCCGACAGAAGCTCCTACAATGAGCAGTTCTTC.

In this sample, this clone turned up once. The chain couples TRBV6-2 or TRBV6-3 to TRBJ2-7, with D tentatively TRBD2 (5 bases). Trimming cost V 8 bases and J 7 bases, with 24 bases left between them. There are 15 residues in the CDR3. Germline CDR1 MNHEY, CDR2 SVGEGT. CDR3 nucleotide sequence: TGTGCCAGCCGCCCCCGGGCGGGCGGATTGCGGGAGCAGTACTTC. Amino acid sequence: CASRPRAGGLREQYF.

V is TRBV14 and J is TRBJ1-1; D is perhaps TRBD1 (5 bases). This CDR3 is built from 14 residues. V was shortened by 4 bases and J by 1 base, with 10 bases between the two germline ends. From germline, CDR1 is SGHDN and CDR2 FVKESK. The CDR3, as DNA: TGTGCCAGCAGCCCAACGGGGGGGAACACTGAAGCTTTCTTT. Protein sequence: CASSPTGGNTEAFF.

The chain joins TRBV18 to TRBJ2-3; TRBD2 matches at 7 bases. V dropped 6 bases and J dropped 2; count of bases not matched to a gene: 8. The germline V gene encodes CDR1 KGHSH and CDR2 LQKENI. The CDR3 is 15 residues long. CDR3 DNA: TGTGCCAGCTCCCGGGCTAGCGGAAACACAGATACGCAGTATTTT. Translation: CASSRASGNTDTQYF.